What follows is one T cell receptor (beta chain) and its context. The antigen remains undetermined. These data are taken from a study of metastatic and nonmetastatic thyroid tumors. Study in general: Both malignant and benign thyroid patients supplied peripheral blood and tumor or nodule tissue samples, across which the repertoires of these patients were then compared.

Until they underwent thyroid surgery, no patient had received any treatment. Source study methods: Across clinicopathological groups, CDR3 differences served as the basis for building a distant-metastasis classifier for papillary thyroid cancer. TCRdb redid the clone calls on the PCR reads using MiXCR. V and J calls and clone size were set by TCRdb, not the authors. The table has tens of thousands of clones, 20% to 25% seen once. The CDR3 consists of 12 residues. The V and J ends lost 6 bases and 0 bases respectively, with 6 bases between them. Germline-derived CDR1 and CDR2 are MNHEY and SMNVEV (reference sequence). General study results and limits: Reports indicated that malignant thyroid tumors showed significantly higher TCR beta diversity than benign nodules did, in blood and tumor.

Sequenced material: adjacent normal tissue. The V gene is TRBV27, the J gene TRBJ2-7; D gene uncertain. This clonotype was obtained from a female donor with papillary thyroid cancer or a benign thyroid nodule (not recorded which). Some clones in this sample may be carry-over from other donors' samples. CDR3 in DNA: TGTGCCAGCAGATCATCCTCCTACGAGCAGTACTTC. It is translated as CASRSSSYEQYF.